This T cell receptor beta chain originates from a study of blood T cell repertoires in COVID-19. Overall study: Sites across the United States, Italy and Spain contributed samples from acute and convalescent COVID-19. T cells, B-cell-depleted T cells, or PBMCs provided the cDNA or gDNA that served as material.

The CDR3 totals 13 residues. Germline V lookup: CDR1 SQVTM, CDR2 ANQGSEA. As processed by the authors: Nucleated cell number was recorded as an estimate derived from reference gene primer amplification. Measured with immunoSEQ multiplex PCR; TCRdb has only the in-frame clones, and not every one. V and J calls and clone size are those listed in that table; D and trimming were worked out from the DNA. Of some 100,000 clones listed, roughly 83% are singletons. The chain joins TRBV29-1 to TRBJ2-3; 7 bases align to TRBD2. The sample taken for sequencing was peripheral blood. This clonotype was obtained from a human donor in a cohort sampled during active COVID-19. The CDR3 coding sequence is TGCAGTATGGGGGGGGGAGTGACAGATACGCAGTATTTT. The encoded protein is CSMGGGVTDTQYF.